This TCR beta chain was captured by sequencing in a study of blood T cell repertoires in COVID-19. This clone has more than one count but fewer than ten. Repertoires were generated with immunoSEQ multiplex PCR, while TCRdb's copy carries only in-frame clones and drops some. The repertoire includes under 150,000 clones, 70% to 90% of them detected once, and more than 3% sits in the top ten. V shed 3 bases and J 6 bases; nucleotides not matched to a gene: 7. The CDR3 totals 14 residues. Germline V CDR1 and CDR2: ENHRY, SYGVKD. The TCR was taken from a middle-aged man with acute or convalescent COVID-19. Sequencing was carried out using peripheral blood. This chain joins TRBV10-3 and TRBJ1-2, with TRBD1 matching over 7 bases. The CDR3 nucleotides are TGTGCCATCAGTGAAGTTGCGCAGGGGGATGGCTACACCTTC. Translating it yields CAISEVAQGDGYTF.